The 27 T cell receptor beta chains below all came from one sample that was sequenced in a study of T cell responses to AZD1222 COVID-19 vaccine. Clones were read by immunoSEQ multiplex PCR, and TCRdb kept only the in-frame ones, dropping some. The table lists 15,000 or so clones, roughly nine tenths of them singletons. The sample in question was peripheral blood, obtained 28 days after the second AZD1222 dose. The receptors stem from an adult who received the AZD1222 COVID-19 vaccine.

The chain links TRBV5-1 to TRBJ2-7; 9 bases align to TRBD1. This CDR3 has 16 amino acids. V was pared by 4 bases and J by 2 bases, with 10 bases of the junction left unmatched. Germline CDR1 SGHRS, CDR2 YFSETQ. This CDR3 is CASSRAPGQGAYEQYF. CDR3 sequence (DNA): TGCGCCAGCAGCAGAGCTCCGGGACAGGGCGCCTACGAGCAGTACTTC.

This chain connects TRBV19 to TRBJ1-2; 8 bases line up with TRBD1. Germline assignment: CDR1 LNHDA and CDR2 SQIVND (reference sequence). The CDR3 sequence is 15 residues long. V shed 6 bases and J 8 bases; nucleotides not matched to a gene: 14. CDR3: CASRTGGQVQNGYTF. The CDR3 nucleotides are TGTGCCAGTAGAACGGGGGGACAGGTTCAGAACGGCTACACCTTC.

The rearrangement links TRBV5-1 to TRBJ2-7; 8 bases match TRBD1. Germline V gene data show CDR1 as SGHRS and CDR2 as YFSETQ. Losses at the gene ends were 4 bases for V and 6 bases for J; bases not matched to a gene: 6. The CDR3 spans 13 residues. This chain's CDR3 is CASSLPTGAEQYF. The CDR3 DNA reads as TGCGCCAGCAGCCTACCGACAGGGGCCGAGCAGTACTTC.

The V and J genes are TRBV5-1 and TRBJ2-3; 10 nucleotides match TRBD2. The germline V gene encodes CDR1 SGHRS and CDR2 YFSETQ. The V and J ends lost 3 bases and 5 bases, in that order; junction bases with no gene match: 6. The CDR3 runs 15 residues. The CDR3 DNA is TGCGCCAGCAGCTCAATAGCGGGGGGCCGAGATACGCAGTATTTT. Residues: CASSSIAGGRDTQYF.

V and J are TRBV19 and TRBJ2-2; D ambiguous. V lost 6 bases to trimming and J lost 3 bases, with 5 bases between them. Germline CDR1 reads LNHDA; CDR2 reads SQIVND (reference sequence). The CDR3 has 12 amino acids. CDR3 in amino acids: CASRTYTGELFF. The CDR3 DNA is TGTGCCAGTAGGACTTACACCGGGGAGCTGTTTTTT. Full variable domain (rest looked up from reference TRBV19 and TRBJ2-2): DGGITQSPKYLFRKEGQNVTLSCEQNLNHDAMYWYRQDPGQGLRLIYYSQIVNDFQKGDIAEGYSVSREKKESFPLTVTSAQKNPTAFYLCASRTYTGELFFGEGSRLTVL.

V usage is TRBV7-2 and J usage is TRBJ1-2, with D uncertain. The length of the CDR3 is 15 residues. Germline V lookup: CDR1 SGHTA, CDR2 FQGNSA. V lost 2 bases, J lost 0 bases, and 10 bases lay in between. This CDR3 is CASSLRSDANYGYTF. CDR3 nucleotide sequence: TGTGCCAGCAGCTTACGGTCAGATGCTAACTATGGCTACACCTTC.

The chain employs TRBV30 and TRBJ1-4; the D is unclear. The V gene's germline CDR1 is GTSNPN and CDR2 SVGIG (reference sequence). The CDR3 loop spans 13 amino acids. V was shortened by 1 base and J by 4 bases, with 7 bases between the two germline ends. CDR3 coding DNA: TGTGCCTGGAGTGAACAGAGTAATGAAAAACTGTTTTTT. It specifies CAWSEQSNEKLFF.

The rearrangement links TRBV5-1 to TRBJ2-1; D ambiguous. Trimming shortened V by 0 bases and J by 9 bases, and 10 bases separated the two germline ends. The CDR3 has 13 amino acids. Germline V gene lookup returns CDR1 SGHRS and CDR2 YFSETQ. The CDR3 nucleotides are TGCGCCAGCAGCTTGGCCGGAGTGGCTGAGCAGTTCTTC. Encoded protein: CASSLAGVAEQFF.

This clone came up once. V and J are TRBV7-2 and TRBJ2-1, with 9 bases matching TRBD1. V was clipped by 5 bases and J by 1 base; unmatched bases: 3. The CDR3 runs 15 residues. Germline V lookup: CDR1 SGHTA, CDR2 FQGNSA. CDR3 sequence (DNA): TGTGCCAGCAGCGCAGACAGGGGGTCCTACAATGAGCAGTTCTTC. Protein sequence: CASSADRGSYNEQFF.

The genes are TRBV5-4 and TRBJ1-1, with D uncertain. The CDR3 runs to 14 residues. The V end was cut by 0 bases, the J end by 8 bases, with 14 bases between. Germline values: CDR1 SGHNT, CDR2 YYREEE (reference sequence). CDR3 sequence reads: CASSLDPGSGEAFF. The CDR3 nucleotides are TGTGCCAGCAGCTTGGATCCGGGTTCTGGGGAAGCTTTCTTT.

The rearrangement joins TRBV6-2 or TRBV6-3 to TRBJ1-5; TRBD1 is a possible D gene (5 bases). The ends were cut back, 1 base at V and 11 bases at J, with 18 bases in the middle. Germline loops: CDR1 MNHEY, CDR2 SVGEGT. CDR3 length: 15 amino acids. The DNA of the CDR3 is TGTGCCAGCAGTTACTTTGGGACTTTTAGAGGGACCCAGCATTTT. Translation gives CASSYFGTFRGTQHF.

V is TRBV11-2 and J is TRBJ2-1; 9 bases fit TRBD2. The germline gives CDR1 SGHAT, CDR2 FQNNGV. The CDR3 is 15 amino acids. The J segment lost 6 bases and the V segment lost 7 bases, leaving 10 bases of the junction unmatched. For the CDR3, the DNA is TGTGCCAGCACCAACGCGGCGGGAGGGCCCAATGAGCAGTTCTTC. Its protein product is CASTNAAGGPNEQFF.

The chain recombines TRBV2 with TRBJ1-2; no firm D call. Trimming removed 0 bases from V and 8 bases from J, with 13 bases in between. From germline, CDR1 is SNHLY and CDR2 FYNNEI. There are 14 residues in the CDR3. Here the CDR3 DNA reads TGTGCCAGCAGTGAAGCGCGGTGGGAAGGCGGCTACACCTTC. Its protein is CASSEARWEGGYTF.

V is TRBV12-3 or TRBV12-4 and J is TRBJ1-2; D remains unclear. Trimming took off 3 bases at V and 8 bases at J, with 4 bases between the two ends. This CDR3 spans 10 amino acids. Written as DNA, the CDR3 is TGTGCCAGCAGTTTTCAGGGCTACACCTTC. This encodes CASSFQGYTF.

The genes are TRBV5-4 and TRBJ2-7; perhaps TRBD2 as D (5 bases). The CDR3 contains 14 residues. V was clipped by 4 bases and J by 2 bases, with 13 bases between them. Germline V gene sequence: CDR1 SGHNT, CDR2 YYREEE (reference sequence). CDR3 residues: CASSTHSGAYEQYF. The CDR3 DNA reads TGTGCCAGCAGCACCCACTCCGGGGCCTACGAGCAGTACTTC.

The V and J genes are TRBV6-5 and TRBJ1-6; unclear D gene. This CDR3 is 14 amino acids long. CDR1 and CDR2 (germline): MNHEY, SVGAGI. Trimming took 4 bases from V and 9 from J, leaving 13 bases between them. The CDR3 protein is CASSLTTVGSPLHF. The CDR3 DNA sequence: TGTGCCAGCAGTTTGACAACCGTGGGTTCACCCCTCCACTTT.

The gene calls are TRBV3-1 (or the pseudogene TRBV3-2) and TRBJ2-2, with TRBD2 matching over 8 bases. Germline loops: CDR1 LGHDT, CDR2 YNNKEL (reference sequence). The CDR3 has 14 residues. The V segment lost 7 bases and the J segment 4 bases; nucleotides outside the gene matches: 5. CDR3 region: CASTGGAVTGELFF. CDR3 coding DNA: TGTGCCAGCACCGGGGGGGCTGTCACCGGGGAGCTGTTTTTT.

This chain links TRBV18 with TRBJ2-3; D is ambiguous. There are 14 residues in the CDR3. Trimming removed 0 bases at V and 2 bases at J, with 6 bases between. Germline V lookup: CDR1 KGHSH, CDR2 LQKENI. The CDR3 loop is CASSPPRSTDTQYF. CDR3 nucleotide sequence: TGTGCCAGCTCACCACCGCGGTCCACAGATACGCAGTATTTT. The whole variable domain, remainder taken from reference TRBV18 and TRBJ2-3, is NAGVMQNPRHLVRRRGQEARLRCSPMKGHSHVYWYRQLPEEGLKFMVYLQKENIIDESGMPKERFSAEFPKEGPSILRIQQVVRGDSAAYFCASSPPRSTDTQYFGPGTRLTVL.

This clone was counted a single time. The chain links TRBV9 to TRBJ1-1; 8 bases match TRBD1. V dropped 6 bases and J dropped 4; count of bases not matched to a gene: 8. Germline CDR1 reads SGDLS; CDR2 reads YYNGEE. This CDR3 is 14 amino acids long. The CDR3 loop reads CASTPGGAGTEAFF. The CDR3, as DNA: TGTGCCAGCACCCCAGGGGGCGCTGGCACTGAAGCTTTCTTT.

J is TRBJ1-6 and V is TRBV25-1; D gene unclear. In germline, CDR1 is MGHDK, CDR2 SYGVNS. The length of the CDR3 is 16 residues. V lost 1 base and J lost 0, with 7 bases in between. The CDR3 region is CASSELTSSYNSPLHF. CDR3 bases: TGTGCCAGCAGTGAATTAACGAGCTCCTATAATTCACCCCTCCACTTT.

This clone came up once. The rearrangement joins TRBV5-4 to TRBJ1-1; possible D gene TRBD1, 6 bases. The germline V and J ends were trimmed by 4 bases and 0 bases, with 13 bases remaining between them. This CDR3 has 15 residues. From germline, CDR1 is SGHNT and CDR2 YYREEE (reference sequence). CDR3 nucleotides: TGTGCCAGCAGCAGTGGGGGCAGGGTGAACACTGAAGCTTTCTTT. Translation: CASSSGGRVNTEAFF.

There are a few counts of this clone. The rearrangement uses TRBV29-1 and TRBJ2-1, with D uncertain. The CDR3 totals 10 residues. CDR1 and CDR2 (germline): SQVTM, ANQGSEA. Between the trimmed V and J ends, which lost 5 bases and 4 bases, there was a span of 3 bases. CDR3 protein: CSVKYNEQFF. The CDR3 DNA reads TGCAGCGTTAAATACAATGAGCAGTTCTTC.

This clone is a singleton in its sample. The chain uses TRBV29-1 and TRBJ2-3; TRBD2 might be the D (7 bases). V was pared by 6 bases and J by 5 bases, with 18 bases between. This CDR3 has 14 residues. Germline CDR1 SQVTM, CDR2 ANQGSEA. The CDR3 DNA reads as TGCAGCGTATGGGGAGGGGGGCAGAAAGATACGCAGTATTTT. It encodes CSVWGGGQKDTQYF.

The CDR3 region is CASRPGLAGGDEQFF. The DNA for the CDR3 is TGTGCCAGCAGGCCGGGACTAGCGGGGGGAGATGAGCAGTTCTTC. The gene calls are TRBV6-5 and TRBJ2-1; TRBD2 matches at 15 bases. The CDR3 spans 15 residues. The V gene's germline CDR1 is MNHEY and CDR2 SVGAGI. V dropped 6 bases and J dropped 8; count of bases not matched to a gene: 5.

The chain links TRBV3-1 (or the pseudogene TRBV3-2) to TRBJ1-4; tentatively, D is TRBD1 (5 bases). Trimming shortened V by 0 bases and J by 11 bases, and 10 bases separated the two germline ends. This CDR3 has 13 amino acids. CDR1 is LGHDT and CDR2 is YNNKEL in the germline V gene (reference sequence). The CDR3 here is CASSQDGGWKLFF. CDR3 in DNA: TGTGCCAGCAGCCAAGATGGGGGATGGAAACTGTTTTTT.

The CDR3 DNA sequence: TGTGCCAGCAGAGCCGACAGGGGGGTCCCCGCCTCATCCTATGGCTACACCTTC. Translating it yields CASRADRGVPASSYGYTF. The genes are TRBV5-5 and TRBJ1-2, with 9 positions matching TRBD1. Trimming took 5 bases from V and 4 from J; bases not matched to a gene: 18. The CDR3 has 18 residues. Germline CDR1 SGHKS, CDR2 YYEKEE (reference sequence).

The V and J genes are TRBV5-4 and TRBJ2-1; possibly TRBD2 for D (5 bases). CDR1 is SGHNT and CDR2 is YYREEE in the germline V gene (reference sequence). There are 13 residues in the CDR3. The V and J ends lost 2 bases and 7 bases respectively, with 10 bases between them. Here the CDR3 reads CASSLDRGNEQFF. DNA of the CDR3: TGTGCCAGCAGCTTAGATCGAGGGAATGAGCAGTTCTTC. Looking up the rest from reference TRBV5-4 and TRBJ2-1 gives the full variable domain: ETGVTQSPTHLIKTRGQQVTLRCSSQSGHNTVSWYQQALGQGPQFIFQYYREEENGRGNFPPRFSGLQFPNYSSELNVNALELDDSALYLCASSLDRGNEQFFGPGTRLTVL.